The present T cell receptor (beta chain) was sequenced within a study of OX40 agonist ivuxolimab in advanced cancers. With respect to the entire study: The costimulatory receptor OX40 (CD134) was targeted by ivuxolimab, a fully human IgG2 agonistic monoclonal antibody. Intravenous ivuxolimab was administered to patients every 2 weeks at six dose levels: 0.01, 0.1, 0.3, 1.5, 3 and 10 mg/kg. Of the 50 to 55 patients in dose escalation, about 20 had hepatocellular carcinoma, about 15 had melanoma, 9 had renal cell carcinoma and 9 had head and neck cancer. A male proportion of around 83% and a mean age of approximately 60 years, ranging from about 23 to 90, were recorded for the dose-escalation cohort. Patients were allowed to have had prior anti-PD-1, anti-PD-L1 or anti-CTLA-4 therapy, and approximately 40% of the dose-escalation patients had been treated with checkpoint inhibitors. Partial responses were achieved by three dose-escalation patients, of whom one had hepatocellular carcinoma and two had cutaneous melanoma. The point of sequencing TCRbeta in the periphery was to test whether ivuxolimab changed TCR sequence diversity and drove clonal T-cell expansion. The paper describes the monotherapy dose-escalation part (N ≈ 52 patients) of the phase I trial of ivuxolimab. The investigation overall reported the following: The antigen specificity of the clonally expanded peripheral T cells was not determined. Low levels of normalized T-cell clonal expansion were also seen in some nonresponding patients. At doses from 0.1 to 3.0 mg/kg, clonal expansion was seen in both CD4+ and CD8+ blood T cells between baseline and week 6. After ivuxolimab, CD8+ T cells had more expanded clones than CD4+ T cells on average. Partial responders in the 0.1-3.0 mg/kg groups had among the lowest normalized peripheral clonal expansion, especially among CD8+ T cells.

To sequence the TCRbeta CDR3 region, genomic DNA was isolated from the sorted cells. TCRbeta CDR3 regions were sequenced using the immunoSEQ Assay. As stored in TCRdb, this immuneACCESS dataset retains in-frame rearrangements with V and J assigned. A fraction of the clones does not appear; measured against another copy, unresolved V genes explain less than half of the discrepancy, and the remainder lacks a known reason. The sample table lists roughly 38,000 clones, about 86% of them with a count of one. About 40% of the sample goes to the ten largest clones. Patients with a history of autoimmune disease or receiving systemic immunosuppression were excluded from the trial. Peripheral blood for TCR sequencing was collected from all dose cohorts at baseline, on cycle 4 day 1, and on cycle 7 day 1. Samples came from an open-label, multicenter, first-in-human phase I dose-escalation trial of ivuxolimab. The trial enrolled adults with locally advanced or metastatic head and neck squamous cell, hepatocellular, melanoma or renal cell carcinoma. Before TCR sequencing, CD4+ and CD8+ T cells were separately sorted from peripheral blood.

As for this clone: Its target antigen remains unknown. No base-level quality is on record; no much larger clone is a single base apart.

The germline V gene sets CDR1 to SGHRS and CDR2 to YFSETQ. The CDR3 runs 14 amino acids, cysteine and phenylalanine included. The sequence is cut down to CDR3 DNA, 42 bases in frame from base 1. Trimming leaves V shorter by 4 bases and J shorter by 5 bases, with the junction holding 6 bases beyond the gene matches. The receptor was derived from an adult with an advanced solid tumor such as melanoma, head and neck, liver or kidney cancer. The chain employs TRBV5-1 and TRBJ1-1, with 9 middle bases fitting TRBD1. This specimen consisted of CD4+ or CD8+ T cells sorted from blood, obtained in a trial of the OX40 agonist ivuxolimab. Read as DNA, the sequence is TGCGCCAGCAGCCTTACAGGGGGCGCGACTGAAGCTTTCTTT. This codes for CASSLTGGATEAFF.